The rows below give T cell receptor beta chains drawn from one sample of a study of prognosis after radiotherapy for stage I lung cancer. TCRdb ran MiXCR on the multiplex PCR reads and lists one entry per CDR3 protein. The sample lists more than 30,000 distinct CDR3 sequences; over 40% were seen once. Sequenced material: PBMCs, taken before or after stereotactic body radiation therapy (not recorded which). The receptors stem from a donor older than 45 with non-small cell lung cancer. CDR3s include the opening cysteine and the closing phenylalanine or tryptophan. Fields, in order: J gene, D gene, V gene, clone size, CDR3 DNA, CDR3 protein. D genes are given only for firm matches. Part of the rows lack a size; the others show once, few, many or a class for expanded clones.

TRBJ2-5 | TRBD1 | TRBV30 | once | TGTGCCTGGAGTGTAGGACAGGGGGAAAGGGCCCAGTACTTC | CAWSVGQGERAQYF
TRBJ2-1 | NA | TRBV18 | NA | TGTGCCAGCTCCCGCAAACCCGGGGATGAGCAGTTCTTC | CASSRKPGDEQFF
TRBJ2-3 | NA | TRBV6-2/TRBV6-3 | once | TGTGCCAGCAGCAATGGGGGCCGGCATACGCAGTATTTT | CASSNGGRHTQYF
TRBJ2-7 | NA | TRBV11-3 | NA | TGTGCCAGCAGCTTGGGCGACTCCGGGCGCGAGCAGTACTTC | CASSLGDSGREQYF
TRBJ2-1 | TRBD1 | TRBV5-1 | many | TGCGCCAGCAGCTTGGAGGACAGGGGGCTGGATGAGCAGTTCTTC | CASSLEDRGLDEQFF
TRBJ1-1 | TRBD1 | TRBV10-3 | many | TGTGCCATCAGCGGGACAGCTAAGAGCACTGAAGCTTTCTTT | CAISGTAKSTEAFF
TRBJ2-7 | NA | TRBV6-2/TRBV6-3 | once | TGTTCCAGCAGTTACTCGGGGCACGACGAGCAGTACTTC | CSSSYSGHDEQYF
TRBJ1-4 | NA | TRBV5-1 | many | TGCGCCAGCTCCGGGGATAGTGAAGGTGAAAAACTGTTTTTT | CASSGDSEGEKLFF
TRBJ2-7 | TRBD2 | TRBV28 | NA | TGTGCCAGCAGTTTGTCCGGGACTAGCGGATCCTACGAGCAGTACTTC | CASSLSGTSGSYEQYF
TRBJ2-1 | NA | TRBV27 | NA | TGTGCCAGCAGTTTAGGACCAACGAATAATGAGCAGTTCTTC | CASSLGPTNNEQFF
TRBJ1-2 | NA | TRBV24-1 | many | TGTGCCACCTCAGGGGACTATGGCTACACCTTC | CATSGDYGYTF
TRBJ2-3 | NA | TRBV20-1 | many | TGCAGTGCTAGAGGCGGGGGCGACACAGATACGCAGTATTTT | CSARGGGDTDTQYF
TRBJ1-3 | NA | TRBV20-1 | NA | TGCAGTGCTAGTCCGGACGGACCCTGTTATGGAAACACCATATATTTT | CSASPDGPCYGNTIYF
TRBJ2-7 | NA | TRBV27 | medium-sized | TGTGCCAGCACCCCCGCCAGGGGAATTTACGAGCAGTACTTC | CASTPARGIYEQYF
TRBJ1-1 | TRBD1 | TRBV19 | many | TGTGCCAGTAGTGAGACAGGGACTGAAGCTTTCTTT | CASSETGTEAFF
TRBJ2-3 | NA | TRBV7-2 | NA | TGTGCCAGCAGCTTAACGGATGATTTCCCAGATACGCAGTATTTT | CASSLTDDFPDTQYF
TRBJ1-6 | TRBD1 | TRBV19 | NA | TGTGCCATTAGGCCGGGACAGGGGATTTCGCCCCTCCACTTT | CAIRPGQGISPLHF
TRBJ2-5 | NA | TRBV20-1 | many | TGCAGTGCTAGCCCCAATCAAGAGACCCAGTACTTC | CSASPNQETQYF
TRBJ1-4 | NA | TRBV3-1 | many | TGTGCCAGCAGCCAACCGGGGGCAACTAATGAAAAACTGTTTTTT | CASSQPGATNEKLFF
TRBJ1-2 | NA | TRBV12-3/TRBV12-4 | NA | TGTGCCAGCAGTAAACTACCCAGGGTGGCGGGGTATGGCTACACCTTC | CASSKLPRVAGYGYTF
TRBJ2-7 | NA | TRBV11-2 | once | TGTGCCAGCAGCTTAGAATCAGCGGTCGAGCAGTACTTC | CASSLESAVEQYF
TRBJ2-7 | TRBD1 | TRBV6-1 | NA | TGTGCCACCCGACAGGGGGCGCCCTACGAGCAGTACTTC | CATRQGAPYEQYF
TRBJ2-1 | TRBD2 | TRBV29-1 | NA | TGCAGCGCTCCCAGCGGGACTGTCTACAATGAGCAGTTCTTC | CSAPSGTVYNEQFF
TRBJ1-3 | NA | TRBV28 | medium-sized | TGTGCCAGCAGTTTAAAAGGTCTCCGAAGGGGAGCTGGAAACACCATATATTTT | CASSLKGLRRGAGNTIYF
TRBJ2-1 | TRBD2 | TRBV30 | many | TGTGCCTCCCTAGCGGGAGTTACCTACAATGAGCAGTTCTTC | CASLAGVTYNEQFF
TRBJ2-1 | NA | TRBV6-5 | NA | TGTGCCAGCAGTTACTCGAGTTTTTGGAGTAGTGAGCAGTTCTTC | CASSYSSFWSSEQFF